Reported below is one T cell receptor beta chain. How the authors handled the data: Reference gene primer amplification gave estimated nucleated cell counts. The data were produced by immunoSEQ multiplex PCR, yet TCRdb's version contains in-frame clones alone and is incomplete. The V and J calls and the clone size are those of that table, but D and trimming were determined from the DNA. The sample carries roughly 20,000 clones, approximately 87% recorded once. These data belong to a study of blood T cell repertoires in COVID-19. On the study more broadly: Whether acute or convalescent, the COVID-19 samples came from the United States, Italy and Spain. The cDNA or gDNA used as material had been derived from T cells, B-cell-depleted T cells, or PBMCs.

The CDR3 has 18 amino acids. Germline trimming cut 4 bases from V and 7 bases from J; bases unmatched to any gene: 20. Germline-derived CDR1 and CDR2 are SGHNT and YYREEE (reference sequence). The gene calls are TRBV5-4 and TRBJ2-3, with 8 positions matching TRBD2. The source is a human donor in a cohort sampled during active COVID-19. The sample comprised peripheral blood. This chain's CDR3 is CASSLRAFDSGNRNTQYF. The CDR3 DNA is TGTGCCAGCAGCCTTCGCGCTTTTGATAGCGGGAACAGGAATACGCAGTATTTT.